The 6 T cell receptor beta chains listed next were all sequenced from one sample in a study of blood T cell repertoires in COVID-19. Repertoires were generated with immunoSEQ multiplex PCR, while TCRdb's copy carries only in-frame clones and drops some. The sample has 220,000 or so clones, approximately 83% seen once. Sequenced: peripheral blood. The source of these receptors is a woman aged 25 to 39 who had recovered from COVID-19.

The chain employs TRBV7-2 and TRBJ2-3, with TRBD2 identical over 10 bases. The CDR3 sequence is 15 residues long. With V trimmed by 4 bases and J by 1 base, 2 bases remained unmatched. Germline assignment: CDR1 SGHTA and CDR2 FQGNSA. The CDR3 nucleotides are TGTGCCAGCAGCTCCCTAGCGGGAGGCACAGATACGCAGTATTTT. Translated: CASSSLAGGTDTQYF.

The chain is built from TRBV3-1 (or the pseudogene TRBV3-2) and TRBJ2-7, with D tentatively TRBD2 (6 bases). The CDR3 is made up of 12 amino acids. Trimming removed 2 bases at V and 11 bases at J, with 13 bases between. From germline, CDR1 is LGHDT and CDR2 YNNKEL (reference sequence). CDR3 region: CASSQSGGNEYF. In nucleotides, the CDR3 is TGTGCCAGCAGCCAAAGCGGAGGGAATGAGTACTTC.

This chain joins TRBV10-2 and TRBJ2-5; D may be TRBD1 (6 bases). Germline CDR1 WSHSY, CDR2 SAAADI. V gave up 8 bases and J gave up 7 bases, with 11 bases separating them. The CDR3 loop spans 11 amino acids. CDR3 in amino acids: CASAQGGTQYF. DNA of the CDR3: TGCGCCAGCGCCCAAGGGGGGACCCAGTACTTC.

CDR3 protein: CASSQESRAGGTSNTGELFF. Written as DNA, the CDR3 is TGTGCCAGCAGCCAAGAAAGCCGCGCGGGGGGGACCTCGAACACCGGGGAGCTGTTTTTT. V gene TRBV3-1 (or the pseudogene TRBV3-2) combines with J gene TRBJ2-2; 9 bases are a match to TRBD2. The CDR3 loop spans 20 amino acids. Germline V gives CDR1 LGHDT, CDR2 YNNKEL (reference sequence). V was pared by 0 bases and J by 0 bases, with 11 bases of the junction left unmatched.

The chain has TRBV18 and TRBJ1-4; 7 nucleotides line up with TRBD1. Germline values: CDR1 KGHSH, CDR2 LQKENI. J lost 5 bases, V lost 3 bases, and 9 bases had no gene match. This CDR3 has 16 amino acids. CDR3: CASSPKTTGLNEKLFF. The CDR3 region has the DNA TGTGCCAGCTCACCCAAAACGACAGGGCTGAATGAAAAACTGTTTTTT.

The chain employs TRBV7-2 and TRBJ1-2; the match to TRBD1 covers 9 bases. Germline V CDR1 and CDR2: SGHTA, FQGNSA. The CDR3 loop spans 12 amino acids. V was clipped by 7 bases and J by 8 bases; unmatched bases: 5. The CDR3 DNA follows: TGTGCCAGCACTGGGACAGGGTGGGGCTACACCTTC. Residues: CASTGTGWGYTF.